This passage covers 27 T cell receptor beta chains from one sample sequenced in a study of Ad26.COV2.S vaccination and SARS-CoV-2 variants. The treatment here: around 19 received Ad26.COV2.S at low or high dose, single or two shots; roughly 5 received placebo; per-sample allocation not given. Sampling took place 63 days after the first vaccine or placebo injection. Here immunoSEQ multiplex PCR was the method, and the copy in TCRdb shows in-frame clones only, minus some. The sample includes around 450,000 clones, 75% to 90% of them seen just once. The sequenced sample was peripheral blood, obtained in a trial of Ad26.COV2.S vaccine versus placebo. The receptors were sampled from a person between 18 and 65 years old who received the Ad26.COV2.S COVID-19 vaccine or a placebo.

This chain's CDR3 is CATSSHRRLLVEAFF. The CDR3 DNA sequence: TGTGCCACCAGCAGCCACAGACGGCTCCTTGTTGAAGCTTTCTTT. The chain has TRBV15 and TRBJ1-1; D unclear. Trimming took 3 bases from V and 7 from J, leaving 18 bases between them. There are 15 residues in the CDR3. Germline CDR1 LNHNV, CDR2 YYDKDF (reference sequence). The full variable domain, rest sourced from reference TRBV15 and TRBJ1-1, is DAMVIQNPRYQVTQFGKPVTLSCSQTLNHNVMYWYQQKSSQAPKLLFHYYDKDFNNEADTPDNFQSRRPNTSFCFLDIRSPGLGDTAMYLCATSSHRRLLVEAFFGQGTRLTVV.

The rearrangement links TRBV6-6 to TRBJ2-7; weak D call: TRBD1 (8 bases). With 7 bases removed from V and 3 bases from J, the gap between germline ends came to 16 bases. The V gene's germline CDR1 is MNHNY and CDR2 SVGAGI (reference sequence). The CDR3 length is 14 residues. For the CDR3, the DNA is TGTGCCAGCAAGCGGGACAGGCTCTACTACGAGCAGTACGTC. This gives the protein CASKRDRLYYEQYV.

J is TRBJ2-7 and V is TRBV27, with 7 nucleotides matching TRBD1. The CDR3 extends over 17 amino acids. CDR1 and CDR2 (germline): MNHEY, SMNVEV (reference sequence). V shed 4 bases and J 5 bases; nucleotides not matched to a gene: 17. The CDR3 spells CASSSLVWTGAPHEQYF. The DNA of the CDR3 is TGTGCCAGCAGTTCCCTGGTTTGGACAGGAGCCCCTCACGAGCAGTACTTC.

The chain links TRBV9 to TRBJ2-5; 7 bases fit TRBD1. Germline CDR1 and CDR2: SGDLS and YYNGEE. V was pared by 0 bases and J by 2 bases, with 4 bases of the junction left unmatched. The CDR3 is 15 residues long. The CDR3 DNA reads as TGTGCCAGCAGCGTAGCCTGGGGACAGCAAGAGACCCAGTACTTC. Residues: CASSVAWGQQETQYF.

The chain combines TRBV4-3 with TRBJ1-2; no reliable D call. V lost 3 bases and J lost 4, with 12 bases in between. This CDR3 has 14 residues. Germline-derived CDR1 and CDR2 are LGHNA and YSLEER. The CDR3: CASSHSLGVYGYTF. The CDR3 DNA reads TGCGCCAGCAGCCATTCCCTGGGAGTCTATGGCTACACCTTC.

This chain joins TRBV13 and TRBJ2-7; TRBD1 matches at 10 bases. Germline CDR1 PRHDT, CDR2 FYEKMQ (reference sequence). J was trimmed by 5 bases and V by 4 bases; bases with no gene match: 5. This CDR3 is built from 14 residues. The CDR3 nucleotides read TGTGCCAGCAGCTCCGGGACAGGGGCCCACGAGCAGTACTTC. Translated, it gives CASSSGTGAHEQYF.

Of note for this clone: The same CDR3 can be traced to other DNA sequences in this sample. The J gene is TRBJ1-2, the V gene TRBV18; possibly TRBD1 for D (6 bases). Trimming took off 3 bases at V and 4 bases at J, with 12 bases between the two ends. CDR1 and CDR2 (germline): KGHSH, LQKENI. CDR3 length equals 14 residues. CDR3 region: CASSPGARGYGYTF. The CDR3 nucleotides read TGTGCCAGCTCACCGGGGGCGCGGGGCTATGGCTACACCTTC.

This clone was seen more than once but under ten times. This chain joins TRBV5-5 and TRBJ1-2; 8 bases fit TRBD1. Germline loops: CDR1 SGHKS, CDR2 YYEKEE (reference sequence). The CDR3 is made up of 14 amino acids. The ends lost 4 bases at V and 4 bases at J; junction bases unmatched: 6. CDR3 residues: CASSPGTGGYGYTF. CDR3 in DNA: TGTGCCAGCAGCCCCGGGACAGGAGGCTATGGCTACACCTTC.

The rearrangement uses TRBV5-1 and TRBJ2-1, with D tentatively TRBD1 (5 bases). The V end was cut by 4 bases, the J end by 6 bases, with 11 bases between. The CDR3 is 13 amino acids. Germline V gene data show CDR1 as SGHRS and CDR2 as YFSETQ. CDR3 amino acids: CASSQGVGNEQFF. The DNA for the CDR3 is TGCGCCAGCAGCCAGGGTGTGGGCAATGAGCAGTTCTTC.

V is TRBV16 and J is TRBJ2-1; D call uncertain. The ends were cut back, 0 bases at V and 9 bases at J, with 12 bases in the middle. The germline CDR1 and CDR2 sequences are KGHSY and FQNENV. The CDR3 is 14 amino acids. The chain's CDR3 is CASSQSFLASEQFF. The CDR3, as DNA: TGTGCCAGCAGCCAATCCTTCCTTGCCAGTGAGCAGTTCTTC. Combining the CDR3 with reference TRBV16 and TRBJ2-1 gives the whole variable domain GEEVAQTPKHLVRGEGQKAKLYCAPIKGHSYVFWYQQVLKNEFKFLISFQNENVFDETGMPKERFSAKCLPNSPCSLEIQATKLEDSAVYFCASSQSFLASEQFFGPGTRLTVL.

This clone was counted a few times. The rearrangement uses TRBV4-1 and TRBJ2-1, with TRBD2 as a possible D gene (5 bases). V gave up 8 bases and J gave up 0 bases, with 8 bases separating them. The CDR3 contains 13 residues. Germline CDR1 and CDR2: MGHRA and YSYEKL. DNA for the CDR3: TGCGCCAGCCGGGGTCGCTCCTACAATGAGCAGTTCTTC. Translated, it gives CASRGRSYNEQFF.

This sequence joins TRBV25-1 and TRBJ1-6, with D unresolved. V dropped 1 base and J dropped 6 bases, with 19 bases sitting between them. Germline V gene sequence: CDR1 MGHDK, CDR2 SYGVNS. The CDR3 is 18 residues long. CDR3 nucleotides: TGTGCCAGCAGTGAATCAGAGAGCGCAGGTCGCGGTAATTCACCCCTCCACTTT. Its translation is CASSESESAGRGNSPLHF.

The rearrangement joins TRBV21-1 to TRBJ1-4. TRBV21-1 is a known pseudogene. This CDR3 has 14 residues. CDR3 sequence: CASSSQSMSGKLFF. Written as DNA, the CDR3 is TGTGCCAGCAGCTCCCAGAGTATGAGCGGAAAACTGTTTTTT.

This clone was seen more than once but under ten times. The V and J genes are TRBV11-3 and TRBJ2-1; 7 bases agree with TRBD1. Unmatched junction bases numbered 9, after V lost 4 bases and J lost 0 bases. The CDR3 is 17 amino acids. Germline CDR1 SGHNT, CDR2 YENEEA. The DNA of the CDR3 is TGTGCCAGCAGCTGGAGGACAGGTAAAAGCTCCTACAATGAGCAGTTCTTC. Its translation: CASSWRTGKSSYNEQFF.

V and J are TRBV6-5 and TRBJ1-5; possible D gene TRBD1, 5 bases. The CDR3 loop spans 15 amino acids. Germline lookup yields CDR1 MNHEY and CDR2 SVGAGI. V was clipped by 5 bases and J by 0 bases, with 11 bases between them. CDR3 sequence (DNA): TGTGCCAGCAGTCCTGGGGGTTATAGCAATCAGCCCCAGCATTTT. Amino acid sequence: CASSPGGYSNQPQHF.

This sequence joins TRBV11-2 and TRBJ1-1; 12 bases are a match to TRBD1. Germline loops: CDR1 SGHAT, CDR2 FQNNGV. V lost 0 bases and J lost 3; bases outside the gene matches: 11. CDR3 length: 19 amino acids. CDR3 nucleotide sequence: TGTGCCAGCAGCTTAGATAGGGACAGGGGGCGATTTAGGTACACTGAAGCTTTCTTT. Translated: CASSLDRDRGRFRYTEAFF.

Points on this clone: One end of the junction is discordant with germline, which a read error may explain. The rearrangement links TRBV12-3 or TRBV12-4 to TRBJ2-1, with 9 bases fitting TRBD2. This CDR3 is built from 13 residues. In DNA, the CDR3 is TGTGCCAGCAGTGGGCTAGCGGGGTCCCCCCCACTCTTC. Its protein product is CASSGLAGSPPLF.

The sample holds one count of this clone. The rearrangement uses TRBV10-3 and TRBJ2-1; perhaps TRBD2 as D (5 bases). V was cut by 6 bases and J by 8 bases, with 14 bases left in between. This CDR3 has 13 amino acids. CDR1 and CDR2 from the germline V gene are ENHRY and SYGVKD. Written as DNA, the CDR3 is TGTGCCATCAGGCCGACCGGAGGCTATGAGCAGTTCTTC. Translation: CAIRPTGGYEQFF.

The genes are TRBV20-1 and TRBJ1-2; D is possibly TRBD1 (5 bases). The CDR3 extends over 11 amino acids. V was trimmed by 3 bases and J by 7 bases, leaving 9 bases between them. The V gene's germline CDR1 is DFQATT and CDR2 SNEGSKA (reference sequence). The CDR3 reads CSASGGVGYTF. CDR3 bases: TGCAGTGCTAGTGGGGGGGTTGGCTACACCTTC.

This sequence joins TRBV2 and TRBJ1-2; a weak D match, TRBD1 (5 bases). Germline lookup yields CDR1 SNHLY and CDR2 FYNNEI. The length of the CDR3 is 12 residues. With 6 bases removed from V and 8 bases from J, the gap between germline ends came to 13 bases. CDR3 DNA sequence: TGTGCCAGCAGGGGGGACCAGAAAGGCTACACCTTC. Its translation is CASRGDQKGYTF.

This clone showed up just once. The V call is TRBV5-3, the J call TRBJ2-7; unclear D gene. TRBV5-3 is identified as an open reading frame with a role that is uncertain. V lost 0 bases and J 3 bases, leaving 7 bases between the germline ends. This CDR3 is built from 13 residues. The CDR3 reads CARSLVGDYEQYF. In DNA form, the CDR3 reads TGTGCCAGAAGCTTGGTTGGGGACTACGAGCAGTACTTC.

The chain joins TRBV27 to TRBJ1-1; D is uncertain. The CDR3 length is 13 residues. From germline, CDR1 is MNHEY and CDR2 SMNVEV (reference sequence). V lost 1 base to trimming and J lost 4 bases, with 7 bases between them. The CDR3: CASSLLSATEAFF. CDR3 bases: TGTGCCAGCAGTTTATTGTCCGCCACTGAAGCTTTCTTT.

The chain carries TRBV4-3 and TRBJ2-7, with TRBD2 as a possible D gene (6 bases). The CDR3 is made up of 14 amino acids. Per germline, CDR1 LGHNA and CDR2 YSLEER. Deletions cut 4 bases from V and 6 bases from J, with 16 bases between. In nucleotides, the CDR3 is TGCGCCAGCAGCCTCGAAGGCGGGGCAGGCGAGCAGTACTTC. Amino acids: CASSLEGGAGEQYF.

CDR3: CASSLGRIQGYTF. Written as DNA, the CDR3 is TGCGCCAGCAGCTTGGGTAGGATCCAGGGCTACACCTTC. V gene TRBV5-1 combines with J gene TRBJ1-2, with D uncertain. The V end was cut by 0 bases, the J end by 8 bases, with 11 bases between. This CDR3 has 13 amino acids. Germline V gene sequence: CDR1 SGHRS, CDR2 YFSETQ.

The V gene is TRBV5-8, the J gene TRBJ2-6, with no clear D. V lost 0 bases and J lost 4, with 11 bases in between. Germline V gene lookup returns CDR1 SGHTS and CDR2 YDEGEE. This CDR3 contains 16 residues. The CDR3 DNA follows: TGTGCCAGCAGCTTGGGGTCGACCCCGGGGGCCAACGTCCTGACTTTC. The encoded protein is CASSLGSTPGANVLTF.

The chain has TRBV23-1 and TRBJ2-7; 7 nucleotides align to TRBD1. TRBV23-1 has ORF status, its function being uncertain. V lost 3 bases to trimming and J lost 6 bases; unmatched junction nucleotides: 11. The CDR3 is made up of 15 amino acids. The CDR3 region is CASSHRQGSTREQYF. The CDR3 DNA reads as TGCGCCAGCAGTCATCGACAGGGCTCGACACGCGAGCAGTACTTC.

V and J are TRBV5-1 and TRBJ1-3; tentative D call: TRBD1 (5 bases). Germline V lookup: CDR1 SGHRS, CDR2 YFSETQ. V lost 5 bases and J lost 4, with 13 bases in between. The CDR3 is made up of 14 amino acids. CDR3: CASRRDSYGNTIYF. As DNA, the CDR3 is TGCGCCAGCAGGCGAGACAGCTACGGAAACACCATATATTTT.